A selection of T cell receptor beta chains follows, all from one sample in a study of shared clonotypes between healthy human individuals. Repertoires were generated with immunoSEQ multiplex PCR, while TCRdb's copy carries only in-frame clones and drops some. The table lists fewer than 200,000 clones, 66% of them singletons. Sequenced input: memory CD4+ T cells sorted from blood. The source of these receptors is a man aged 30-40 years in good health. Both conserved end residues are part of each CDR3. The order of the fields is J gene, clone size, V gene, D gene, CDR3 protein, CDR3 DNA. The D gene is left open where the match is weak. Size tells how often a clone was seen (once, few, many) or the class of an expanded clone, and some rows leave it out.

J gene: TRBJ1-2
clone size: -
V gene: TRBV4-3
D gene: TRBD1
CDR3 protein: CASSHRGLDYGYTF
CDR3 DNA: TGCGCCAGCAGCCACAGGGGGCTGGACTATGGCTACACCTTC

J gene: TRBJ2-1
clone size: -
V gene: TRBV7-2
D gene: -
CDR3 protein: CASSLDGSSYGEQFF
CDR3 DNA: TGTGCCAGCAGCTTAGACGGGAGTAGTTATGGTGAGCAGTTCTTC

J gene: TRBJ2-1
clone size: -
V gene: TRBV28
D gene: TRBD1
CDR3 protein: CASSLVRGSYNEQFF
CDR3 DNA: TGTGCCAGCAGTTTAGTCAGGGGGTCCTACAATGAGCAGTTCTTC

J gene: TRBJ1-2
clone size: few
V gene: TRBV27
D gene: -
CDR3 protein: CASSRVDNYGYTF
CDR3 DNA: TGTGCCAGCAGCAGAGTAGACAACTATGGCTACACCTTC

J gene: TRBJ2-7
clone size: -
V gene: TRBV6-5
D gene: TRBD2
CDR3 protein: CASRRSGRDYEQYF
CDR3 DNA: TGTGCCAGCAGACGAAGCGGGAGGGACTACGAGCAGTACTTC

J gene: TRBJ2-1
clone size: -
V gene: TRBV19
D gene: -
CDR3 protein: CASTYKDRFNEQFF
CDR3 DNA: TGTGCCAGTACCTACAAAGACAGATTCAATGAGCAGTTCTTC

J gene: TRBJ1-1
clone size: few
V gene: TRBV2
D gene: -
CDR3 protein: CASSVSMNTEAFF
CDR3 DNA: TGTGCCAGCAGTGTTAGTATGAACACTGAAGCTTTCTTT

J gene: TRBJ1-4
clone size: few
V gene: TRBV30
D gene: -
CDR3 protein: CAWRPGAGEKLFF
CDR3 DNA: TGTGCCTGGAGACCGGGGGCCGGTGAAAAACTGTTTTTT

J gene: TRBJ2-4
clone size: -
V gene: TRBV11-2
D gene: -
CDR3 protein: CASSQEGQVKNIQYF
CDR3 DNA: TGTGCCAGCAGTCAAGAAGGGCAGGTTAAAAACATTCAGTACTTC

J gene: TRBJ2-7
clone size: -
V gene: TRBV30
D gene: -
CDR3 protein: CAWSKGWESSYEQYF
CDR3 DNA: TGTGCCTGGAGTAAGGGGTGGGAAAGCTCCTACGAGCAGTACTTC

J gene: TRBJ2-2
clone size: -
V gene: TRBV5-1
D gene: TRBD1
CDR3 protein: CASSLWRRLEGQAMNIGELFF
CDR3 DNA: TGCGCCAGCAGCTTGTGGAGGCGCTTGGAAGGACAGGCGATGAACATCGGGGAGCTGTTTTTT

J gene: TRBJ2-5
clone size: few
V gene: TRBV11-2
D gene: TRBD2
CDR3 protein: CATSGAGETQYF
CDR3 DNA: TGTGCGACTAGCGGGGCGGGGGAGACCCAGTACTTC

J gene: TRBJ2-7
clone size: -
V gene: TRBV2
D gene: TRBD2
CDR3 protein: CAGKLAGPYEQYF
CDR3 DNA: TGTGCCGGTAAACTAGCGGGACCATACGAGCAGTACTTC

J gene: TRBJ2-2
clone size: once
V gene: TRBV30
D gene: TRBD2
CDR3 protein: CAWSVSLAGNTGELFF
CDR3 DNA: TGTGCCTGGAGTGTAAGTCTAGCGGGGAACACCGGGGAGCTGTTTTTT

J gene: TRBJ2-1
clone size: -
V gene: TRBV5-1
D gene: TRBD1
CDR3 protein: CASSLQGAAYNEQFF
CDR3 DNA: TGCGCCAGCAGCCTACAGGGGGCCGCCTACAATGAGCAGTTCTTC

J gene: TRBJ2-6
clone size: -
V gene: TRBV30
D gene: -
CDR3 protein: CALTRESGANVLTF
CDR3 DNA: TGTGCCTTGACCCGCGAGTCTGGGGCCAACGTCCTGACTTTC

J gene: TRBJ2-5
clone size: once
V gene: TRBV18
D gene: -
CDR3 protein: CASSPPGVTGGEETQYF
CDR3 DNA: TGTGCCAGCTCACCACCCGGCGTAACAGGAGGGGAAGAGACCCAGTACTTC

J gene: TRBJ1-5
clone size: -
V gene: TRBV10-3
D gene: TRBD1
CDR3 protein: CAIRGGQGAHQPQHF
CDR3 DNA: TGTGCCATCAGGGGGGGACAGGGGGCTCATCAGCCCCAGCATTTT

J gene: TRBJ1-4
clone size: -
V gene: TRBV7-6
D gene: -
CDR3 protein: CASSLEGGVEKLFF
CDR3 DNA: TGTGCCAGCAGCTTAGAGGGAGGAGTTGAAAAACTGTTTTTT

J gene: TRBJ2-7
clone size: -
V gene: TRBV18
D gene: -
CDR3 protein: CASSPRSSLSYEQYF
CDR3 DNA: TGTGCCAGCTCACCACGGTCGTCCCTCTCCTACGAGCAGTACTTC

J gene: TRBJ1-4
clone size: -
V gene: TRBV27
D gene: TRBD1
CDR3 protein: CASSRTGIGARTNEKLFF
CDR3 DNA: TGTGCCAGCAGTCGGACAGGGATTGGTGCTCGAACTAATGAAAAACTGTTTTTT

J gene: TRBJ2-5
clone size: few
V gene: TRBV5-5
D gene: TRBD1
CDR3 protein: CASSLRPTGGQETQYF
CDR3 DNA: TGTGCCAGCAGCTTACGTCCCACAGGGGGTCAAGAGACCCAGTACTTC

J gene: TRBJ1-2
clone size: many
V gene: TRBV10-2
D gene: -
CDR3 protein: CASRGRANYGYTF
CDR3 DNA: TGCGCCAGCAGGGGACGAGCTAACTATGGCTACACCTTC

J gene: TRBJ2-7
clone size: -
V gene: TRBV6-5
D gene: -
CDR3 protein: CASTGTRYEQYF
CDR3 DNA: TGTGCCAGTACCGGGACTCGCTACGAGCAGTACTTC

J gene: TRBJ2-7
clone size: -
V gene: TRBV2
D gene: -
CDR3 protein: CASKTGSYEQYF
CDR3 DNA: TGTGCCAGCAAAACAGGGTCCTACGAGCAGTACTTC

J gene: TRBJ2-5
clone size: once
V gene: TRBV5-1
D gene: -
CDR3 protein: CASSHRSRGRQETQYF
CDR3 DNA: TGCGCCAGCAGCCATAGGTCCAGGGGTCGACAAGAGACCCAGTACTTC

J gene: TRBJ1-3
clone size: -
V gene: TRBV30
D gene: TRBD1
CDR3 protein: CAQDRGFNGNTIYF
CDR3 DNA: TGTGCCCAAGACAGGGGGTTTAACGGAAACACCATATATTTT

J gene: TRBJ1-5
clone size: once
V gene: TRBV2
D gene: -
CDR3 protein: CASSVYSNQPQHF
CDR3 DNA: TGTGCCAGCAGTGTTTATAGCAATCAGCCCCAGCATTTT

J gene: TRBJ1-1
clone size: -
V gene: TRBV5-4
D gene: TRBD1
CDR3 protein: CASSIRGPMNTEAFF
CDR3 DNA: TGTGCCAGCAGCATCAGGGGGCCTATGAACACTGAAGCTTTCTTT

J gene: TRBJ1-1
clone size: few
V gene: TRBV18
D gene: -
CDR3 protein: CASSPQRKGINTEAFF
CDR3 DNA: TGTGCCAGCTCACCCCAGAGGAAGGGGATTAACACTGAAGCTTTCTTT

J gene: TRBJ2-1
clone size: -
V gene: TRBV14
D gene: TRBD2
CDR3 protein: CASSQRFGREAANEQFF
CDR3 DNA: TGTGCCAGCAGCCAAAGATTTGGGCGGGAGGCGGCCAATGAGCAGTTCTTC

J gene: TRBJ1-4
clone size: -
V gene: TRBV6-5
D gene: -
CDR3 protein: CASSYLGGEKLFF
CDR3 DNA: TGTGCCAGCAGTTACTTGGGGGGAGAAAAACTGTTTTTT

J gene: TRBJ2-1
clone size: many
V gene: TRBV7-2
D gene: -
CDR3 protein: CASSSSTPSYNEQFF
CDR3 DNA: TGTGCCAGCAGCTCGTCCACGCCCTCCTACAATGAGCAGTTCTTC

J gene: TRBJ1-2
clone size: few
V gene: TRBV28
D gene: -
CDR3 protein: CASRGTSVNYGYTF
CDR3 DNA: TGTGCCAGCAGGGGGACTTCCGTTAACTATGGCTACACCTTC

J gene: TRBJ2-3
clone size: -
V gene: TRBV5-6
D gene: -
CDR3 protein: CASSPEAGSDTQYF
CDR3 DNA: TGTGCCAGCAGCCCGGAGGCGGGCTCCGATACGCAGTATTTT

J gene: TRBJ1-2
clone size: -
V gene: TRBV2
D gene: -
CDR3 protein: CASSETGTLLRGYTF
CDR3 DNA: TGTGCCAGCAGTGAGACCGGGACACTCCTCCGGGGCTACACCTTC

J gene: TRBJ2-5
clone size: -
V gene: TRBV4-1
D gene: -
CDR3 protein: CASSQAGSETQYF
CDR3 DNA: TGCGCCAGCAGCCAAGCGGGATCGGAGACCCAGTACTTC

J gene: TRBJ2-1
clone size: -
V gene: TRBV5-4
D gene: TRBD2
CDR3 protein: CASSLGGLASGRSNEQFF
CDR3 DNA: TGTGCCAGCAGCTTGGGGGGTCTGGCTAGCGGGAGGTCCAATGAGCAGTTCTTC

J gene: TRBJ2-7
clone size: -
V gene: TRBV28
D gene: -
CDR3 protein: CASSEQAFSYEQYF
CDR3 DNA: TGTGCCAGCAGTGAACAGGCATTCTCCTACGAGCAGTACTTC

J gene: TRBJ1-2
clone size: few
V gene: TRBV28
D gene: -
CDR3 protein: CASTPPGNYGYTF
CDR3 DNA: TGTGCCAGCACCCCTCCAGGGAACTATGGCTACACCTTC

J gene: TRBJ1-2
clone size: -
V gene: TRBV28
D gene: TRBD1
CDR3 protein: CASSPRRTGGSGYTF
CDR3 DNA: TGTGCCAGCAGTCCTAGACGCACAGGGGGGTCGGGCTACACCTTC

J gene: TRBJ2-7
clone size: -
V gene: TRBV7-2
D gene: -
CDR3 protein: CASSLGGTDFYEQYF
CDR3 DNA: TGTGCCAGCAGCTTGGGAGGGACAGACTTCTACGAGCAGTACTTC

J gene: TRBJ1-2
clone size: -
V gene: TRBV11-2
D gene: -
CDR3 protein: CASSLDPVRGHGYTF
CDR3 DNA: TGTGCCAGCAGCTTAGATCCCGTGCGGGGGCATGGCTACACCTTC

J gene: TRBJ2-7
clone size: few
V gene: TRBV2
D gene: TRBD1
CDR3 protein: CASSETGLNEQYF
CDR3 DNA: TGTGCCAGCAGCGAGACAGGGTTGAACGAGCAGTACTTC

J gene: TRBJ1-2
clone size: few
V gene: TRBV5-4
D gene: TRBD1
CDR3 protein: CASSTGAGTGQGYTF
CDR3 DNA: TGTGCCAGCAGCACCGGCGCGGGGACAGGTCAAGGCTACACCTTC

J gene: TRBJ2-2
clone size: -
V gene: TRBV5-4
D gene: TRBD1
CDR3 protein: CASRPGTANTGELFF
CDR3 DNA: TGTGCCAGCAGGCCCGGGACAGCGAACACCGGGGAGCTGTTTTTT

J gene: TRBJ2-1
clone size: -
V gene: TRBV5-4
D gene: -
CDR3 protein: CASSPLGGNNEQFF
CDR3 DNA: TGTGCCAGCAGCCCCCTTGGCGGAAACAATGAGCAGTTCTTC

J gene: TRBJ1-5
clone size: few
V gene: TRBV4-3
D gene: -
CDR3 protein: CASSQGTGSNQPQHF
CDR3 DNA: TGCGCCAGCAGCCAAGGTACAGGTAGCAATCAGCCCCAGCATTTT

J gene: TRBJ2-3
clone size: -
V gene: TRBV9
D gene: TRBD2
CDR3 protein: CASSSTSGGTQYF
CDR3 DNA: TGTGCCAGCAGCTCCACCTCGGGGGGTACGCAGTATTTT

J gene: TRBJ1-5
clone size: -
V gene: TRBV19
D gene: -
CDR3 protein: CASSIPTVPYNQPQHF
CDR3 DNA: TGTGCCAGTAGTATACCGACAGTGCCTTACAATCAGCCCCAGCATTTT

J gene: TRBJ1-2
clone size: -
V gene: TRBV7-2
D gene: -
CDR3 protein: CASSFDVIGTFGYTF
CDR3 DNA: TGTGCCAGCAGCTTCGACGTGATAGGGACCTTTGGCTACACCTTC

J gene: TRBJ2-5
clone size: -
V gene: TRBV7-3
D gene: -
CDR3 protein: CASSLTARAYQETQYF
CDR3 DNA: TGTGCCAGCAGCTTAACTGCCAGGGCGTACCAAGAGACCCAGTACTTC

J gene: TRBJ1-4
clone size: -
V gene: TRBV29-1
D gene: -
CDR3 protein: CSVLHGEGYEKLFF
CDR3 DNA: TGCAGCGTTCTCCACGGGGAGGGGTACGAAAAACTGTTTTTT

J gene: TRBJ2-1
clone size: -
V gene: TRBV9
D gene: TRBD1
CDR3 protein: CASSNPQGGLGDNEQFF
CDR3 DNA: TGTGCCAGCAGCAACCCACAGGGGGGACTCGGGGACAATGAGCAGTTCTTC

J gene: TRBJ2-3
clone size: -
V gene: TRBV18
D gene: TRBD2
CDR3 protein: CASSYSGGEGDTQYF
CDR3 DNA: TGTGCCAGCTCATATAGCGGGGGAGAGGGCGATACGCAGTATTTT

J gene: TRBJ2-5
clone size: -
V gene: TRBV5-4
D gene: -
CDR3 protein: CASSLAQSQETQYF
CDR3 DNA: TGTGCCAGCAGCTTGGCACAGAGCCAAGAGACCCAGTACTTC

J gene: TRBJ2-5
clone size: -
V gene: TRBV7-2
D gene: -
CDR3 protein: CASSPRQVETQYF
CDR3 DNA: TGTGCCAGCAGCCCAAGACAGGTCGAGACCCAGTACTTC

J gene: TRBJ1-1
clone size: -
V gene: TRBV11-2
D gene: -
CDR3 protein: CASNQKPTAGAFF
CDR3 DNA: TGTGCCAGCAACCAAAAGCCGACCGCCGGGGCTTTCTTT

J gene: TRBJ2-3
clone size: -
V gene: TRBV29-1
D gene: TRBD2
CDR3 protein: CSGRYFGGSSTDTQYF
CDR3 DNA: TGCAGCGGCCGATACTTTGGCGGGAGCAGCACAGATACGCAGTATTTT

J gene: TRBJ1-5
clone size: -
V gene: TRBV7-2
D gene: TRBD1
CDR3 protein: CASSPGQGFNQPQHF
CDR3 DNA: TGTGCCAGCAGCCCGGGACAGGGTTTCAATCAGCCCCAGCATTTT